The 24 T cell receptor beta chains reported below all come from one sample, sequenced in a study of blood T cell repertoires in COVID-19. Produced via immunoSEQ multiplex PCR; TCRdb's table is partial and in-frame only. The sample contains about 46,000 clones, 86% of which appear only once. Input material: peripheral blood. All receptors derive from a man in his fifties or sixties with active or convalescent COVID-19.

CDR3 protein: CASIKDRDVEQYF. DNA for the CDR3: TGTGCCAGCATTAAGGACAGGGACGTCGAGCAGTACTTC. The chain combines TRBV2 with TRBJ2-7; TRBD1 aligns across 8 bases. Germline V CDR1 and CDR2: SNHLY, FYNNEI. After removal of 7 bases from V and 6 bases from J, the junction contained 8 bases not matched to a gene. The CDR3 contains 13 residues.

The V gene is TRBV7-9, the J gene TRBJ2-7; TRBD2 aligns across 9 bases. V lost 1 base and J lost 13; bases outside the gene matches: 5. Germline CDR1 and CDR2: SEHNR and FQNEAQ (reference sequence). The CDR3 has 12 amino acids. The CDR3 DNA follows: TGTGCCAGCAGCTTAGGTCTAGCGGGGTCATACTTC. It codes for CASSLGLAGSYF.

This chain connects TRBV10-1 to TRBJ1-5; D ambiguous. Per germline, CDR1 WNHNN and CDR2 SYGVQD (reference sequence). The ends were cut back, 6 bases at V and 2 bases at J, with 5 bases in the middle. The CDR3 contains 12 residues. As DNA, the CDR3 is TGCGCCAGCAGGCAGGGCAATCAGCCCCAGCATTTT. Its translation: CASRQGNQPQHF.

This clone turned up a few times. The rearrangement links TRBV30 to TRBJ2-7; D may be TRBD1 (6 bases). CDR1 and CDR2 from the germline V gene are GTSNPN and SVGIG (reference sequence). This CDR3 is 12 amino acids long. V was shortened by 0 bases and J by 6 bases, with 9 bases between the two germline ends. The CDR3 DNA reads as TGTGCCTGGAGTGTCAACAGGGCCGAGCAGTACTTC. It yields the protein CAWSVNRAEQYF.

The sample holds a few counts of this clone. The V and J genes are TRBV10-3 and TRBJ1-1, with TRBD1 matching over 8 bases. Looked up from germline, CDR1 is ENHRY and CDR2 is SYGVKD. Trimming removed 2 bases from V and 1 base from J; junction bases left unmatched: 0. CDR3 length: 14 amino acids. This CDR3 is CAISEGQGNTEAFF. The CDR3 nucleotides are TGTGCCATCAGTGAGGGACAGGGGAACACTGAAGCTTTCTTT.

This clone was seen only a few times. The J gene is TRBJ1-5, the V gene TRBV27; 7 positions agree with TRBD1. V shed 5 bases, J shed 6 bases, and the junction held 10 bases outside the gene matches. Germline assignment: CDR1 MNHEY and CDR2 SMNVEV (reference sequence). This CDR3 is 15 amino acids long. The CDR3 DNA sequence: TGTGCCAGCAGTCCAAAATACAGGGGTAGTCAGCCCCAGCATTTT. The encoded protein is CASSPKYRGSQPQHF.

This chain links TRBV18 with TRBJ1-5; possible D gene TRBD1, 6 bases. There are 14 residues in the CDR3. The V end was cut by 2 bases, the J end by 5 bases, with 10 bases between. Germline V gene lookup returns CDR1 KGHSH and CDR2 LQKENI. This chain's CDR3 is CASSPVGGDQPQHF. In nucleotides, the CDR3 is TGTGCCAGCTCACCAGTTGGGGGCGATCAGCCCCAGCATTTT. Looking up the rest from reference TRBV18 and TRBJ1-5 gives the full variable domain: NAGVMQNPRHLVRRRGQEARLRCSPMKGHSHVYWYRQLPEEGLKFMVYLQKENIIDESGMPKERFSAEFPKEGPSILRIQQVVRGDSAAYFCASSPVGGDQPQHFGDGTRLSIL.

This chain uses TRBV7-9 with TRBJ2-7, with 14 bases identical to TRBD2. CDR3 length: 18 residues. Germline CDR1 SEHNR, CDR2 FQNEAQ (reference sequence). J lost 4 bases, V lost 0 bases, and 8 bases had no gene match. For the CDR3, the DNA is TGTGCCAGCAGCTTAGCCTCCGGGACTAGCGGGGGTACGTACGAGCAGTACTTC. This sequence encodes CASSLASGTSGGTYEQYF.

The chain combines TRBV2 with TRBJ1-6; possible D gene TRBD1, 5 bases. The CDR3 runs to 16 residues. Germline assignment: CDR1 SNHLY and CDR2 FYNNEI. The V and J ends lost 8 bases and 0 bases respectively, with 14 bases between them. CDR3 region: CASLGEGSSYNSPLHF. The CDR3 DNA reads as TGTGCCAGCTTAGGGGAGGGGTCCTCCTATAATTCACCCCTCCACTTT.

This clone came up once. The V gene is TRBV7-7, the J gene TRBJ2-7; 8 bases agree with TRBD1. The length of the CDR3 is 13 residues. Per the germline V gene, CDR1 is SSHAT and CDR2 is FNYEAQ (reference sequence). The J segment lost 4 bases and the V segment lost 5 bases, leaving 4 bases of the junction unmatched. CDR3 amino acids: CASSPDRGYEQYF. The CDR3 DNA reads TGTGCCAGCAGCCCCGACAGGGGATACGAGCAGTACTTC.

The rearrangement joins TRBV2 to TRBJ2-7; D not certain. This CDR3 region has 13 residues. The V end was cut by 6 bases, the J end by 0 bases, with 9 bases between. Germline V gives CDR1 SNHLY, CDR2 FYNNEI. The CDR3 region is CASSSSGSYEQYF. The CDR3, as DNA: TGTGCCAGCAGCTCGTCAGGCTCCTACGAGCAGTACTTC.

This clone has a single count. The chain has TRBV4-3 and TRBJ1-5, with D unresolved. Trimming left V 0 bases short and J 2 bases short, with 8 bases between. The CDR3 has 15 residues. In germline, CDR1 is LGHNA, CDR2 YSLEER. The chain's CDR3 is CASSQDSVGNQPQHF. Here the CDR3 DNA reads TGCGCCAGCAGCCAAGACAGCGTGGGCAATCAGCCCCAGCATTTT.

The V gene is TRBV7-3, the J gene TRBJ2-5; D may be TRBD1 (7 bases). The V gene lost 5 bases and the J gene lost 5 bases, with 15 bases spanning the gap. CDR1 is SGHTA and CDR2 is FQGTGA in the germline V gene. CDR3 size: 14 residues. CDR3: CASSLGGGGETQYF. For the CDR3, the DNA is TGTGCCAGCAGCCTCGGAGGGGGCGGGGAGACCCAGTACTTC.

This clone has a handful of counts. This chain links TRBV3-1 (or the pseudogene TRBV3-2) with TRBJ2-7; TRBD2 matches 10 bases. The CDR3 loop spans 16 amino acids. Germline values: CDR1 LGHDT, CDR2 YNNKEL (reference sequence). V gave up 4 bases and J gave up 4 bases; unmatched junction bases: 10. This CDR3 reads CASSRESGGALYEQYF. The DNA of the CDR3 is TGTGCCAGCAGCCGAGAAAGCGGGGGGGCCTTATACGAGCAGTACTTC.

The V call is TRBV15, the J call TRBJ1-1, with D uncertain. Germline CDR1 reads LNHNV; CDR2 reads YYDKDF (reference sequence). V lost 0 bases to trimming and J lost 1 base, with 9 bases between them. The CDR3 consists of 15 residues. The CDR3 bases are TGTGCCACCAGCAGAGACCGGTATACGAACACTGAAGCTTTCTTT. Its translation is CATSRDRYTNTEAFF.

V is TRBV7-2 and J is TRBJ1-1, with 11 bases matching TRBD1. Unmatched junction bases numbered 4, after V lost 0 bases and J lost 4 bases. This CDR3 contains 16 residues. The germline V gene encodes CDR1 SGHTA and CDR2 FQGNSA. Here the CDR3 reads CASSLAGQGASTEAFF. CDR3 nucleotide sequence: TGTGCCAGCAGCTTAGCCGGACAGGGGGCGAGCACTGAAGCTTTCTTT.

The V gene is TRBV11-1, the J gene TRBJ2-3; TRBD2 aligns across 9 bases. The germline gives CDR1 SGHAT, CDR2 FQDESV (reference sequence). The CDR3 length is 15 residues. The V segment lost 4 bases and the J segment 2 bases; nucleotides outside the gene matches: 4. This CDR3 is CASSSLAGLTDTQYF. The CDR3 DNA sequence: TGTGCCAGCAGCTCTCTAGCGGGGCTCACAGATACGCAGTATTTT.

The V gene is TRBV11-2, the J gene TRBJ2-3; D perhaps matches TRBD1 (6 bases). CDR3 length equals 15 residues. V was shortened by 5 bases and J by 7 bases, with 19 bases between the two germline ends. Germline V gene lookup returns CDR1 SGHAT and CDR2 FQNNGV. The CDR3 sequence: CASSISGAPRNTQYF. The CDR3 nucleotides are TGTGCCAGCAGCATCTCAGGGGCTCCACGAAATACGCAGTATTTT.

The chain links TRBV20-1 to TRBJ2-7, with 7 nucleotides matching TRBD2. V shed 3 bases and J 1 base; nucleotides not matched to a gene: 3. The germline V gene has CDR1 DFQATT and CDR2 SNEGSKA (reference sequence). CDR3 length: 13 amino acids. As DNA, the CDR3 is TGCAGTGCTAGTCTAGCGGATTCCTACGAGCAGTACTTC. This sequence encodes CSASLADSYEQYF.

The chain joins TRBV7-9 to TRBJ2-1; no clear D gene. The germline V and J ends were trimmed by 0 bases and 3 bases, with 12 bases remaining between them. Germline values: CDR1 SEHNR, CDR2 FQNEAQ (reference sequence). This CDR3 has 16 amino acids. In DNA, the CDR3 is TGTGCCAGCAGCTTAGCTGGTGCGACTCTCTACAATGAGCAGTTCTTC. Residues: CASSLAGATLYNEQFF.

This chain links TRBV6-6 with TRBJ2-3, with D maybe TRBD2 (5 bases). The CDR3 is 14 residues long. Germline values: CDR1 MNHNY, CDR2 SVGAGI (reference sequence). Trimming stripped 5 bases from V and 0 bases from J, with 9 bases between. This chain's CDR3 is CASSPRLSTDTQYF. DNA of the CDR3: TGTGCCAGCAGTCCTCGACTAAGCACAGATACGCAGTATTTT.

This clone was observed once. The chain joins TRBV5-5 to TRBJ1-1; 8 bases fit TRBD1. In germline, CDR1 is SGHKS, CDR2 YYEKEE (reference sequence). V gave up 4 bases and J gave up 4 bases; unmatched junction bases: 3. This CDR3 spans 13 amino acids. The CDR3 sequence is CASSVQGGTEAFF. The CDR3 bases are TGTGCCAGCAGCGTACAGGGGGGCACTGAAGCTTTCTTT. Looking up the rest from reference TRBV5-5 and TRBJ1-1 gives the full variable domain: DAGVTQSPTHLIKTRGQQVTLRCSPISGHKSVSWYQQVLGQGPQFIFQYYEKEERGRGNFPDRFSARQFPNYSSELNVNALLLGDSALYLCASSVQGGTEAFFGQGTRLTVV.

This sequence joins TRBV3-1 (or the pseudogene TRBV3-2) and TRBJ2-1; a possible D gene is TRBD1 (6 bases). CDR1 is LGHDT and CDR2 is YNNKEL in the germline V gene (reference sequence). V was clipped by 3 bases and J by 7 bases, with 7 bases between them. This CDR3 is 12 amino acids long. CDR3 bases: TGTGCCAGCAGCCACAGGGGTAATGAGCAGTTCTTC. The encoded protein is CASSHRGNEQFF.

This clone was observed a single time. The chain joins TRBV6-4 to TRBJ2-5; the match to TRBD2 covers 13 bases. The V gene's germline CDR1 is MRHNA and CDR2 SNTAGT. The length of the CDR3 is 15 residues. The ends lost 6 bases at V and 5 bases at J; junction bases unmatched: 6. The CDR3 region is CASRLAGGPGETQYF. CDR3 coding DNA: TGTGCCAGCAGACTAGCGGGGGGGCCAGGTGAGACCCAGTACTTC.